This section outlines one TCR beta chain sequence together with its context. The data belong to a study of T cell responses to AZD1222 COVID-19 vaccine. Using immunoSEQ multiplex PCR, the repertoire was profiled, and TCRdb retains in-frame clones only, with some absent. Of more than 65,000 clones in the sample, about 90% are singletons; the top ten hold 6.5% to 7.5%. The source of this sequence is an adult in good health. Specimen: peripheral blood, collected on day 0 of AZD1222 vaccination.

The CDR3 nucleotides are TGTGCCATCTCTCCGGGAGGGGAGACCCAGTACTTC. Protein sequence: CAISPGGETQYF. The chain links TRBV10-3 to TRBJ2-5; 8 nucleotides match TRBD2. With 8 bases clipped from V and 5 bases from J, the junction kept 4 bases outside the gene matches. This CDR3 region has 12 residues. From germline, CDR1 is ENHRY and CDR2 SYGVKD.